This T cell receptor (beta chain) is drawn from a study of blood T cell repertoires in COVID-19. Study overall: In each case, the material was cDNA or gDNA derived from T cells, B-cell-depleted T cells, or PBMCs.

This CDR3 comprises 19 residues. Germline V CDR1 and CDR2: SGDLS, YYNGEE. V lost 4 bases and J lost 6; bases outside the gene matches: 15. In the study's own analysis: Quantification of nucleated cells was approximated via reference gene primer amplification. Repertoires were generated with immunoSEQ multiplex PCR, while TCRdb's copy carries only in-frame clones and drops some. From that table come the V and J calls and clone size; the DNA was used to work out D and trimming. The sample includes about 250,000 clones, roughly 80% of them seen just once. Sequenced: PBMCs or T cells enriched from blood (not recorded which). The rearrangement joins TRBV9 to TRBJ2-2, with 13 bases matching TRBD2. The source of this sequence is a man aged 35-49 years who had been exposed to COVID-19. The CDR3 sequence is CASSLSISGLAGVSGELFF. The CDR3 bases are TGTGCCAGCAGCCTTAGTATCTCCGGACTAGCGGGAGTCTCCGGGGAGCTGTTTTTT.